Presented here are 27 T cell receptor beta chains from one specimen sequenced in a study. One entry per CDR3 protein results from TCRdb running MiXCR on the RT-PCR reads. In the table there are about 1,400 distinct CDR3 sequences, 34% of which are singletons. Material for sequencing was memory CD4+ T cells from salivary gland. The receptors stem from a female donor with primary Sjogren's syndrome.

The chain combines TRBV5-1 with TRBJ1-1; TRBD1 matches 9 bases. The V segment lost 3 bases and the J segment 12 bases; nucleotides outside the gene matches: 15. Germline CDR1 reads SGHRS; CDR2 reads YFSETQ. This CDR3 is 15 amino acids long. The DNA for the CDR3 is TGCGCCAGCAGCTGGGGACAGGGATTAACGGCCATCTCTTTCTTT. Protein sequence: CASSWGQGLTAISFF.

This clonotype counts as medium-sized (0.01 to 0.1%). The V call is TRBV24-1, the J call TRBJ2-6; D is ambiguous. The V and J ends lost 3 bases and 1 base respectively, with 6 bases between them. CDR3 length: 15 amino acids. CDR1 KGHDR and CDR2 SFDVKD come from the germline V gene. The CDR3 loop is CATSDTGSGANVLTF. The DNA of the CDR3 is TGTGCCACCAGTGATACCGGGTCTGGGGCCAACGTCCTGACTTTC.

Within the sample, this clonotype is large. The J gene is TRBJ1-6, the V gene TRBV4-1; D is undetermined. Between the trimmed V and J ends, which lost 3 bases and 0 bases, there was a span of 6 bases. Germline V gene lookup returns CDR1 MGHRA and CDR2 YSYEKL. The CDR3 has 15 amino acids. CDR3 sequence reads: CASSQGSSYNSPLHF. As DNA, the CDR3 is TGCGCCAGCAGCCAGGGGAGCTCCTATAATTCACCCCTCCACTTT.

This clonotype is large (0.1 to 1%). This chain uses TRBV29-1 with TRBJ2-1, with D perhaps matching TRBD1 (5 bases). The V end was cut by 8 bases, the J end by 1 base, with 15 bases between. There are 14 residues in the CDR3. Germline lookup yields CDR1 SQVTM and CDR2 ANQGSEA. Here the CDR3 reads CSSTQGFSYNEQFF. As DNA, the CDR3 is TGCAGCTCGACTCAGGGATTTTCCTACAATGAGCAGTTCTTC.

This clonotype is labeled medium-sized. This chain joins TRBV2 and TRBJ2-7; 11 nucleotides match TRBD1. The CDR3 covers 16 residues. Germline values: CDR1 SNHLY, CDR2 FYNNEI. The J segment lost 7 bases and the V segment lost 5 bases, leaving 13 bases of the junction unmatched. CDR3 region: CASSSPGQGVSGEQYF. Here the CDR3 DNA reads TGTGCCAGCAGTTCTCCGGGACAGGGGGTTTCGGGGGAGCAGTACTTC. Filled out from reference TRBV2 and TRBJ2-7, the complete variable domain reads EPEVTQTPSHQVTQMGQEVILRCVPISNHLYFYWYRQILGQKVEFLVSFYNNEISEKSEIFDDQFSVERPDGSNFTLKIRSTKLEDSAMYFCASSSPGQGVSGEQYFGPGTRLTVT.

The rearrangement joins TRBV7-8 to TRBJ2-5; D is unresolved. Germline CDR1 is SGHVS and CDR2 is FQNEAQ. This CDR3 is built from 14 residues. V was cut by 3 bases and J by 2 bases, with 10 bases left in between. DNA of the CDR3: TGTGCCAGCAGCTTCCTGAATCAACAAGAGACCCAGTACTTC. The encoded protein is CASSFLNQQETQYF. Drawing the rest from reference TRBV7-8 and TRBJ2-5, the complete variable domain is GAGVSQSPRYKVAKRGQDVALRCDPISGHVSLFWYQQALGQGPEFLTYFQNEAQLDKSGLPSDRFFAERPEGSVSTLKIQRTQQEDSAVYLCASSFLNQQETQYFGPGTRLLVL.

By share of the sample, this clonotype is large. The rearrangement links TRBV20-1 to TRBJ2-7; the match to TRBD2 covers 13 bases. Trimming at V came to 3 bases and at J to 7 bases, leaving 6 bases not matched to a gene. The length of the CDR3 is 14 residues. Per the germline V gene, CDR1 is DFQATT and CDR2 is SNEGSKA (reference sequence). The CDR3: CSARTSGGSWEQYF. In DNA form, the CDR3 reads TGCAGTGCTAGGACTAGCGGGGGGTCTTGGGAGCAGTACTTC.

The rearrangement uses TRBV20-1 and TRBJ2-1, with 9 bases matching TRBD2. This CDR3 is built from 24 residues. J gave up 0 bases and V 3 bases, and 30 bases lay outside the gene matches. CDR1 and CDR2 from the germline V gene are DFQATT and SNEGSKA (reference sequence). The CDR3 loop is CSASPAGGFLGSPFPLCSYNEQFF. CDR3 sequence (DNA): TGCAGTGCTAGTCCAGCGGGGGGATTTCTGGGCAGCCCCTTCCCACTGTGCTCCTACAATGAGCAGTTCTTC.

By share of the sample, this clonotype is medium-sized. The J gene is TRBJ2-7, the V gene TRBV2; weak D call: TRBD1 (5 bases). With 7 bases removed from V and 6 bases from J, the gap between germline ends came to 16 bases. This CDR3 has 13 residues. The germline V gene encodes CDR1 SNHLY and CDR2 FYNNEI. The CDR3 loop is CASNGHFTPEQYF. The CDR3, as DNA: TGTGCCAGCAACGGACATTTCACCCCCGAGCAGTACTTC.

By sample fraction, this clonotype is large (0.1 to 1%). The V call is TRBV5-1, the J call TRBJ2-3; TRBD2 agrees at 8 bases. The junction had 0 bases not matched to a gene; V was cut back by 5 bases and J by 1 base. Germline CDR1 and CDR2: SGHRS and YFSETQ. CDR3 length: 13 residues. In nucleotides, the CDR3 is TGCGCCAGCAGACTAGCGGGCACAGATACGCAGTATTTT. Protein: CASRLAGTDTQYF. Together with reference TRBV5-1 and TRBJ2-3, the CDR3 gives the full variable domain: KAGVTQTPRYLIKTRGQQVTLSCSPISGHRSVSWYQQTPGQGLQFLFEYFSETQRNKGNFPGRFSGRQFSNSRSEMNVSTLELGDSALYLCASRLAGTDTQYFGPGTRLTVL.

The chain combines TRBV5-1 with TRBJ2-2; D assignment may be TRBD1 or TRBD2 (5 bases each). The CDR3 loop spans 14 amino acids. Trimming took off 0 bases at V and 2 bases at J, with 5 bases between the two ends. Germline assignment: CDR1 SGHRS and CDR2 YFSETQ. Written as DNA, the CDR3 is TGCGCCAGCAGCTTGGGGGACAACACCGGGGAGCTGTTTTTT. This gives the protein CASSLGDNTGELFF.

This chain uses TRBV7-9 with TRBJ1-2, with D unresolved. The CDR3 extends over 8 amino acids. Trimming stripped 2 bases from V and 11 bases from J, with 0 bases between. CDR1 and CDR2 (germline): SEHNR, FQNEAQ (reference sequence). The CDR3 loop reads CASSLYTF. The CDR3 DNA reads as TGTGCCAGCAGCTTATACACCTTC. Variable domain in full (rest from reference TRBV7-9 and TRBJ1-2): DTGVSQNPRHKITKRGQNVTFRCDPISEHNRLYWYRQTLGQGPEFLTYFQNEAQLEKSRLLSDRFSAERPKGSFSTLEIQRTEQGDSAMYLCASSLYTFGSGTRLTVV.

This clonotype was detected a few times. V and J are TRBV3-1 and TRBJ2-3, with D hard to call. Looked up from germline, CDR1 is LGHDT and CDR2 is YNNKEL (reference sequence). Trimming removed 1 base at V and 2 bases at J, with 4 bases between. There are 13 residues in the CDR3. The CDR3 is CASSQVSTDTQYF. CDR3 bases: TGTGCCAGCAGCCAAGTATCCACAGATACGCAGTATTTT.

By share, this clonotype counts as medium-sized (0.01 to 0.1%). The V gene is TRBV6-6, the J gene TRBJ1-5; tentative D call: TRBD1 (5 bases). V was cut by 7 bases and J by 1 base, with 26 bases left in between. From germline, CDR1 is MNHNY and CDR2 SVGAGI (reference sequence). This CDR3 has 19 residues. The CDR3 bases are TGTGCCAGCATCAGCACGAGGGGTAGTGGGGGAGTGAGCAATCAGCCCCAGCATTTT. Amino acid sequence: CASISTRGSGGVSNQPQHF.

CDR3 residues: CASSSFGTGYTGELFF. DNA for the CDR3: TGTGCCAGCAGCTCTTTTGGGACAGGATACACCGGGGAGCTGTTTTTT. The chain employs TRBV7-9 and TRBJ2-2; 8 bases align to TRBD1. V shed 4 bases and J 3 bases; nucleotides not matched to a gene: 7. This CDR3 is built from 16 residues. Germline assignment: CDR1 SEHNR and CDR2 FQNEAQ (reference sequence).

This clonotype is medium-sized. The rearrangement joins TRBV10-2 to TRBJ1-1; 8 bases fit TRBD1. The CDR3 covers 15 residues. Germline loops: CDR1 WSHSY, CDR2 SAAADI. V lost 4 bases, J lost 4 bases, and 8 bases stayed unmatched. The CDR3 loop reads CASSGGRGPSTEAFF. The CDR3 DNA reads TGCGCCAGCAGTGGTGGCAGGGGGCCTTCCACTGAAGCTTTCTTT.

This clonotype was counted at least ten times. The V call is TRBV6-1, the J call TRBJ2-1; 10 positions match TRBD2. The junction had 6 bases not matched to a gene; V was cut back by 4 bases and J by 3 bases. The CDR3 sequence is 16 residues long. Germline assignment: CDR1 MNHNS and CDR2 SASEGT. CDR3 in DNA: TGTGCCAGCAGTGTGACTTGGACTAGCGGCTACAATGAGCAGTTCTTC. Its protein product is CASSVTWTSGYNEQFF.

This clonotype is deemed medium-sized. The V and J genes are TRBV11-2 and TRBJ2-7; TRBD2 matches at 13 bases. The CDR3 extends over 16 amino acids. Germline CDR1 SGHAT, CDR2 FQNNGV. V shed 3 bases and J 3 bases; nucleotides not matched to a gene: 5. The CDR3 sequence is CASSFAGTSGVYEQYF. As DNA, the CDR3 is TGTGCCAGCAGCTTCGCTGGGACTAGCGGGGTCTACGAGCAGTACTTC.

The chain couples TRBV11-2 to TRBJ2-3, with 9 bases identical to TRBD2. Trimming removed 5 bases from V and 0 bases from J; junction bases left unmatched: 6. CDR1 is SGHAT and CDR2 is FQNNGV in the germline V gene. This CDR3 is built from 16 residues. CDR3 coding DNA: TGTGCCAGCAGCCTCTTTAGCGGGGGCAGCACAGATACGCAGTATTTT. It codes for CASSLFSGGSTDTQYF.

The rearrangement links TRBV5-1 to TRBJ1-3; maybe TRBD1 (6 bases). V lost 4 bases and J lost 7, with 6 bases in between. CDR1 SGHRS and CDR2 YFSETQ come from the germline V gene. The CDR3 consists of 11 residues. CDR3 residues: CASSTGNTIYF. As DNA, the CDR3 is TGCGCCAGCAGCACAGGGAACACCATATATTTT.

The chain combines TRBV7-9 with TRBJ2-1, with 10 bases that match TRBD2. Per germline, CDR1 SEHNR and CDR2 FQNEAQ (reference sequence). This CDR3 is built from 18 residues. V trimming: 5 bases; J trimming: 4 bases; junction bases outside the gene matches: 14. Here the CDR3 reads CASSPGVAASGSYNEQFF. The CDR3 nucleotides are TGTGCCAGCAGCCCGGGGGTTGCGGCTAGCGGGAGTTACAATGAGCAGTTCTTC.

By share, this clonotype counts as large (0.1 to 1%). CDR3 nucleotides: TGCAGTGCTAGCCCGAGGGGGCAAAAGGCAGATACGCAGTATTTT. Translation gives CSASPRGQKADTQYF. This chain links TRBV20-1 with TRBJ2-3, with 7 bases matching TRBD1. Germline CDR1 and CDR2: DFQATT and SNEGSKA (reference sequence). J was trimmed by 4 bases and V by 3 bases; bases with no gene match: 10. This CDR3 contains 15 residues.

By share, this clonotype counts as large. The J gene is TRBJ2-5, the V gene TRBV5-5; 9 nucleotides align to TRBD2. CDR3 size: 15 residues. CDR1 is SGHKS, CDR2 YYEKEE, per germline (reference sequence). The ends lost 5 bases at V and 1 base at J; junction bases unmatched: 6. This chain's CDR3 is CASRAGLALQETQYF. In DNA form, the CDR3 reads TGTGCCAGCAGAGCTGGACTAGCGCTCCAAGAGACCCAGTACTTC.

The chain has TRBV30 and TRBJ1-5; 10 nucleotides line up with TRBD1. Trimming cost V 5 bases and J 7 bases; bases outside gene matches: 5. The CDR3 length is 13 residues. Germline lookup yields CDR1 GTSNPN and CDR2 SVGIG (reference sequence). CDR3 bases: TGTGCCTGGGGACAGGGGGTGAGGCAGCCCCAGCATTTT. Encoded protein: CAWGQGVRQPQHF.

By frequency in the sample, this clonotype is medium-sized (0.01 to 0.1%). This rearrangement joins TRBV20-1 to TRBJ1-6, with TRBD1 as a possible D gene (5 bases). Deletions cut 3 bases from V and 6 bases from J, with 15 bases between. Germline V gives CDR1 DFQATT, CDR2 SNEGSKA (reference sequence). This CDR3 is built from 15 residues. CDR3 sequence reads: CSASFSRGGNSPLHF. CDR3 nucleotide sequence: TGCAGTGCTAGTTTTTCGAGGGGAGGTAATTCACCCCTCCACTTT.

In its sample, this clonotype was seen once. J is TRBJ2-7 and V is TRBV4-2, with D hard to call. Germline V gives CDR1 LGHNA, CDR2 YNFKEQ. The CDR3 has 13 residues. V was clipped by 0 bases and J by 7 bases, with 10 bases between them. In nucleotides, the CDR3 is TGTGCCAGCAGCCAAGACAGGAACGGTGAGCAGTACTTC. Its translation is CASSQDRNGEQYF.

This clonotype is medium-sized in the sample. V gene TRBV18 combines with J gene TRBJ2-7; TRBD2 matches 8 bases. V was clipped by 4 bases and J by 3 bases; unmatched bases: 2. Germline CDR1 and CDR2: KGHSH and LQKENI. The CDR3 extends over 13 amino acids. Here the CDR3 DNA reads TGTGCCAGCTCACGGAGCGGGGGCTACGAGCAGTACTTC. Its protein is CASSRSGGYEQYF.